Below are 9 T cell receptor beta chains sequenced from a single sample in a study of blood T cell repertoires in COVID-19 (TCRdb year 2020). Libraries came from the immunoSEQ multiplex PCR assay. In its TCRdb copy, this immuneACCESS table keeps in-frame sequences only and misses some clones. Where compared with another copy, unresolved V genes explain less than half of these, and the others have no known cause. The sample has about 300,000 clones on record, about 91% of them singletons. Under 8% of the sample is in the top ten clones. Sequenced input: peripheral blood. These receptors all come from a woman aged 25 to 39 who had recovered from COVID-19.

The CDR3 region is CASMLQQNTEAFF. The CDR3 nucleotides are TGTGCCAGCATGTTACAGCAGAACACTGAAGCTTTCTTT. This chain connects TRBV2 to TRBJ1-1; D not resolved. Per the germline V gene, CDR1 is SNHLY and CDR2 is FYNNEI. V lost 7 bases and J 1 base, leaving 10 bases between the germline ends. This CDR3 region has 13 residues.

On this clone: This specimen includes other DNA sequences encoding the same CDR3. The chain links TRBV9 to TRBJ1-1; D call uncertain. Trimming shortened V by 0 bases and J by 0 bases, and 3 bases separated the two germline ends. The V gene's germline CDR1 is SGDLS and CDR2 YYNGEE. The CDR3 contains 13 residues. CDR3 sequence reads: CASSVAMNTEAFF. The CDR3 region has the DNA TGTGCCAGCAGCGTAGCCATGAACACTGAAGCTTTCTTT.

J is TRBJ2-5 and V is TRBV28; TRBD2 agrees at 13 bases. Losses at the gene ends were 11 bases for V and 1 base for J; bases not matched to a gene: 4. The CDR3 totals 14 residues. Germline-derived CDR1 and CDR2 are MDHEN and SYDVKM. The CDR3 nucleotides are TGTGCCGGAGGGACTAGCGGGGCCCAAGAGACCCAGTACTTC. Translation gives CAGGTSGAQETQYF.

This chain joins TRBV5-3 and TRBJ1-5, with 7 bases matching TRBD1. TRBV5-3 is an ORF; its function is uncertain. V shed 3 bases, J shed 0 bases, and the junction held 3 bases outside the gene matches. The CDR3 contains 15 residues. The CDR3 protein is CARSSGTDSNQPQHF. The CDR3 DNA is TGTGCCAGAAGCTCCGGGACAGATAGCAATCAGCCCCAGCATTTT.

The chain uses TRBV19 and TRBJ1-2; 8 nucleotides line up with TRBD1. From germline, CDR1 is LNHDA and CDR2 SQIVND (reference sequence). CDR3 length: 14 residues. J was trimmed by 4 bases and V by 5 bases; bases with no gene match: 6. The CDR3 region is CASSRDRGRYGYTF. DNA of the CDR3: TGTGCCAGTAGTCGAGACAGGGGCCGCTATGGCTACACCTTC.

This chain joins TRBV7-2 and TRBJ1-2, with D unclear. Trimming cost V 2 bases and J 5 bases, with 9 bases left between them. Germline CDR1 SGHTA, CDR2 FQGNSA. The CDR3 contains 13 residues. The CDR3 loop is CASSLLGKYGYTF. The DNA of the CDR3 is TGTGCCAGCAGCTTACTAGGCAAATATGGCTACACCTTC.

The chain recombines TRBV2 with TRBJ2-7, with D unclear. V lost 6 bases and J lost 3, with 6 bases in between. Germline CDR1 and CDR2: SNHLY and FYNNEI. The CDR3 spans 11 residues. The CDR3 DNA follows: TGTGCCAGCAGACAGAACTACGAGCAGTACTTC. It yields the protein CASRQNYEQYF.

This clone was recorded only once. The chain combines TRBV9 with TRBJ2-2, with 9 bases that match TRBD1. Germline V lookup: CDR1 SGDLS, CDR2 YYNGEE. V trimming: 6 bases; J trimming: 1 base; junction bases outside the gene matches: 10. This CDR3 spans 17 amino acids. CDR3 DNA sequence: TGTGCCAGCAACTTAGGCGGGACAGGGTTGAACACCGGGGAGCTGTTTTTT. Encoded protein: CASNLGGTGLNTGELFF.

The chain uses TRBV27 and TRBJ2-7; tentative D call: TRBD1 (5 bases). V gave up 6 bases and J gave up 3 bases, with 21 bases separating them. Germline V CDR1 and CDR2: MNHEY, SMNVEV (reference sequence). CDR3 length: 16 residues. CDR3: CASSLGRAPSYYEQYF. The CDR3 DNA follows: TGTGCCAGCAGCCTCGGCAGGGCTCCCTCGTACTACGAGCAGTACTTC.